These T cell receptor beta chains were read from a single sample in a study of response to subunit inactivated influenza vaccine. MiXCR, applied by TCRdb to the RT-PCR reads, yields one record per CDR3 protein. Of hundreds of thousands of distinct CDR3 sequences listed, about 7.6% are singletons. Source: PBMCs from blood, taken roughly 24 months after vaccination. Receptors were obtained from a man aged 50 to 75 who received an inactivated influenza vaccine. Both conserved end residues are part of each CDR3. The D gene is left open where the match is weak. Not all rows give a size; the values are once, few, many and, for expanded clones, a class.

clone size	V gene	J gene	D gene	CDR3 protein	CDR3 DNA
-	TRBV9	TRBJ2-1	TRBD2	CASSVGTSSYNEQFF	TGTGCCAGCAGCGTAGGGACTAGCAGCTACAATGAGCAGTTCTTC
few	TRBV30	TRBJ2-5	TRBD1	CAWSLRTGGQETQYF	TGTGCCTGGAGTCTGCGGACAGGGGGACAAGAGACCCAGTACTTC
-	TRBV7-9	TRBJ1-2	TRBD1	CASSRDSRYGYTF	TGTGCCAGCAGCCGGGACAGCCGCTATGGCTACACCTTC
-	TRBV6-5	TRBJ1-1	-	CASSYSGADTEAFF	TGTGCCAGCAGTTACTCGGGGGCAGACACTGAAGCTTTCTTT
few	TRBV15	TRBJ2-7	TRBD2	CATSREGLAGGEQYF	TGTGCCACCAGCAGGGAGGGACTAGCGGGAGGCGAGCAGTACTTC
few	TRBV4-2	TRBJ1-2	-	CASSQVSGGGYTF	TGTGCCAGCAGCCAAGTGTCAGGTGGCGGCTACACCTTC
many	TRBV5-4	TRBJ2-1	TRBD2	CASSTAGGPYNEQFF	TGTGCCAGCAGCACGGCGGGAGGGCCCTACAATGAGCAGTTCTTC
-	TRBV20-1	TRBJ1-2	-	CSARVSGGYTF	TGCAGTGCTAGAGTGTCGGGGGGCTACACCTTC
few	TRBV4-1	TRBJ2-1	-	CASSQGYGIKAWDEQFF	TGCGCCAGCAGCCAAGGGTATGGGATTAAGGCGTGGGATGAGCAGTTCTTC
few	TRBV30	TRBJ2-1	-	CAWSGTPNEQFF	TGTGCCTGGAGTGGGACTCCCAATGAGCAGTTCTTC
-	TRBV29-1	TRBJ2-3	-	CSVDLQVGTDTQYF	TGCAGCGTTGATCTACAGGTCGGCACAGATACGCAGTATTTT
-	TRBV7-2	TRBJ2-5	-	CASSEGSARETQYF	TGTGCCAGCAGCGAGGGGTCAGCAAGGGAGACCCAGTACTTC
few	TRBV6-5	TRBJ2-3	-	CASSYASSKRRASLDTQYF	TGTGCCAGCAGTTACGCTTCCTCCAAGAGGAGGGCCTCGTTAGATACGCAGTATTTT
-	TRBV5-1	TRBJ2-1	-	CASSQGQGRGEQFF	TGCGCCAGCAGCCAAGGTCAGGGGAGGGGCGAGCAGTTCTTC
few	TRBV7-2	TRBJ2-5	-	CASSPTWTLQETQYF	TGTGCCAGCAGCCCCACGTGGACACTACAAGAGACCCAGTACTTC
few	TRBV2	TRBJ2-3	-	CASDLSAPDTQYF	TGTGCCAGCGATCTGAGCGCCCCAGATACGCAGTATTTT
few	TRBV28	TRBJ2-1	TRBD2	CASRASGRPSDEQFF	TGTGCCAGCAGAGCTAGCGGGAGGCCTAGCGATGAGCAGTTCTTC
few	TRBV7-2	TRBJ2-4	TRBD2	CASSLSGTRSGIQYF	TGTGCCAGCAGCTTATCTGGGACTAGGTCTGGCATTCAGTACTTC
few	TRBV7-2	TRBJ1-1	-	CASSRARGHGTEAFF	TGTGCCAGCAGCCGAGCACGGGGGCATGGCACTGAAGCTTTCTTT
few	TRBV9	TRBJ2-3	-	CASSVDSLNTDTQYF	TGTGCCAGCAGCGTAGACAGCCTGAACACAGATACGCAGTATTTT
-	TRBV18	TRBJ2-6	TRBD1	CASSPPTGTGPGANVLTF	TGTGCCAGCTCACCACCCACCGGGACAGGGCCTGGGGCCAACGTCCTGACTTTC
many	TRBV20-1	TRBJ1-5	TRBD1	CSARGRTGERLIFLQPQHF	TGCAGTGCTAGAGGACGGACAGGGGAAAGGTTAATCTTTCTTCAGCCCCAGCATTTT
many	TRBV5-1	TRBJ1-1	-	CASSVEVNTEAFF	TGCGCCAGCAGCGTCGAGGTTAACACTGAAGCTTTCTTT
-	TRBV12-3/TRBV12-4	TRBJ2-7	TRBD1	CASGGTGGYEQYF	TGTGCCAGCGGCGGGACAGGGGGGTACGAGCAGTACTTC
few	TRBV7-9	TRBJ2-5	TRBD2	CASSFASGGQETQYF	TGTGCCAGCAGCTTTGCTAGCGGGGGTCAAGAGACCCAGTACTTC
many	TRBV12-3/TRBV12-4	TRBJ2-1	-	CASSLQGRGNEQFF	TGTGCCAGCAGCCTACAGGGTAGAGGCAATGAGCAGTTCTTC